The entry below gives a single TCR beta chain sequence along with its context. The record originates from a study of identical twins. The CDR3 is 15 amino acids. V gave up 3 bases and J gave up 2 bases, with 15 bases separating them. Germline V gene lookup returns CDR1 DFQATT and CDR2 SNEGSKA (reference sequence). TCRdb used MiXCR to reprocess the 5' RACE reads, holding one entry per CDR3 protein. The sample gives 430,000 or so distinct CDR3 sequences, more than 20% of which show up once; 2.9% is in the top ten. This sample was also put to use in a study of T cells expressing NK-cell markers.

The chain joins TRBV20-1 to TRBJ2-3, with a weak D call TRBD2 (6 bases). This TCR came from a woman aged 18-30 years in good health. Sequencing was done on a sample of CD4+ T cells sorted from blood. This CDR3 is CSASNRRGTTDTQYF. CDR3 nucleotide sequence: TGCAGTGCTAGTAATCGTCGGGGGACCACAGATACGCAGTATTTT.